These 27 T cell receptor beta chains were all obtained from the same sample, sequenced in a study of cytotoxic CD8 clonotypes in ibrutinib-treated CLL. Assay: immunoSEQ multiplex PCR; the TCRdb copy retains only in-frame clones and omits some. The sample has more than 200,000 clones; 79% are singletons. Source: PBMCs, taken after 12 months of ibrutinib treatment. These receptors were collected from a human donor with chronic lymphocytic leukemia.

The chain combines TRBV19 with TRBJ2-1; TRBD2 might be the D (5 bases). Germline CDR1 LNHDA, CDR2 SQIVND (reference sequence). This CDR3 has 13 amino acids. Between the trimmed V and J ends, which lost 11 bases and 6 bases, there was a span of 17 bases. The CDR3 protein is CAGLGRTGNEQFF. CDR3 DNA: TGTGCCGGACTTGGCCGGACGGGCAATGAGCAGTTCTTC.

V is TRBV13 and J is TRBJ1-2; D is unresolved. The germline V gene has CDR1 PRHDT and CDR2 FYEKMQ (reference sequence). This CDR3 spans 12 amino acids. V was trimmed by 5 bases and J by 6 bases, leaving 10 bases between them. The CDR3 DNA sequence: TGTGCCAGCAGCCGTGCCACTGATGGCTACACCTTC. This gives the protein CASSRATDGYTF. Filled out from reference TRBV13 and TRBJ1-2, the complete variable domain reads AAGVIQSPRHLIKEKRETATLKCYPIPRHDTVYWYQQGPGQDPQFLISFYEKMQSDKGSIPDRFSAQQFSDYHSELNMSSLELGDSALYFCASSRATDGYTFGSGTRLTVV.

Regarding this clone: This may arise from a read error, as a much more abundant clone is one base away. J is TRBJ2-3 and V is TRBV4-1; 7 bases are shared with TRBD2. This CDR3 contains 15 residues. Germline V gene lookup returns CDR1 MGHRA and CDR2 YSYEKL. The CDR3 DNA is TGCACCAGCAGCTCCGGACTAGTGGGACCAGATACGCAGTATTTT. This sequence encodes CTSSSGLVGPDTQYF.

V and J are TRBV5-1 and TRBJ2-7; 7 nucleotides line up with TRBD2. Germline-derived CDR1 and CDR2 are SGHRS and YFSETQ. This CDR3 has 14 amino acids. The trim removed 3 bases at V and 6 bases at J, leaving 9 bases unmatched. CDR3 sequence (DNA): TGCGCCAGCAGCTGGGGGACTACGCCCCTCGAGCAGTACTTC. Translated, it gives CASSWGTTPLEQYF. The full variable domain, completed using reference TRBV5-1 and TRBJ2-7, is KAGVTQTPRYLIKTRGQQVTLSCSPISGHRSVSWYQQTPGQGLQFLFEYFSETQRNKGNFPGRFSGRQFSNSRSEMNVSTLELGDSALYLCASSWGTTPLEQYFGPGTRLTVT.

The chain is built from TRBV18 and TRBJ1-1; D is undetermined. The germline V and J ends were trimmed by 2 bases and 3 bases, with 10 bases remaining between them. This CDR3 is built from 14 residues. Per the germline V gene, CDR1 is KGHSH and CDR2 is LQKENI. The CDR3 DNA reads TGTGCCAGCTCACCAAGGGTAGGGTACACTGAAGCTTTCTTT. Encoded protein: CASSPRVGYTEAFF.

DNA for the CDR3: TGTGCCTGGAGCCGACAGTCCGGTTCCTACGAGCAGTACTTC. This codes for CAWSRQSGSYEQYF. The rearrangement uses TRBV30 and TRBJ2-7, with a weak D call TRBD1 (5 bases). Looked up from germline, CDR1 is GTSNPN and CDR2 is SVGIG (reference sequence). The V gene lost 3 bases and the J gene lost 1 base, with 13 bases spanning the gap. The CDR3 contains 14 residues.

The chain uses TRBV5-1 and TRBJ2-5; D is uncertain. CDR3 length: 14 amino acids. CDR1 and CDR2 (germline): SGHRS, YFSETQ. Trimming shortened V by 0 bases and J by 0 bases, and 6 bases separated the two germline ends. CDR3 bases: TGCGCCAGCAGCTTGGAAGGTTACCAAGAGACCCAGTACTTC. It codes for CASSLEGYQETQYF.

The V gene is TRBV10-1, the J gene TRBJ2-5; 9 bases fit TRBD1. Looked up from germline, CDR1 is WNHNN and CDR2 is SYGVQD (reference sequence). Trimming at V came to 2 bases and at J to 0 bases, leaving 4 bases not matched to a gene. CDR3 size: 16 residues. The CDR3 region is CASSEGDRVHQETQYF. The CDR3 bases are TGCGCCAGCAGTGAGGGGGACAGGGTCCACCAAGAGACCCAGTACTTC.

Concerning this clone itself: The junction does not match germline at one end; this may be a read error. The gene calls are TRBV7-7 and TRBJ2-5; the D gene is possibly TRBD2 (6 bases). CDR1 and CDR2 from the germline V gene are SSHAT and FNYEAQ (reference sequence). The CDR3 consists of 13 residues. CDR3 protein: CASSFAGTETQYF. CDR3 coding DNA: TGTGCTAGCAGCTTCGCGGGAACGGAGACCCAGTACTTC.

The chain recombines TRBV6-1 with TRBJ1-4; the D is unclear. Trimming removed 4 bases from V and 4 bases from J, with 13 bases in between. CDR3 size: 15 residues. In germline, CDR1 is MNHNS, CDR2 SASEGT. CDR3 sequence reads: CASSAHRADNEKLFF. DNA of the CDR3: TGTGCCAGCAGTGCCCACCGGGCCGATAATGAAAAACTGTTTTTT.

The genes are TRBV6-5 and TRBJ2-1; D might be TRBD1 or TRBD2, each matching 5 bases. The germline V and J ends were trimmed by 5 bases and 12 bases, with 11 bases remaining between them. The CDR3 loop spans 11 amino acids. Germline V gives CDR1 MNHEY, CDR2 SVGAGI. The DNA for the CDR3 is TGTGCCAGCAGTGCCGGGACCGCGCAGTTCTTC. It encodes CASSAGTAQFF.

This chain uses TRBV7-6 with TRBJ1-3, with D hard to call. Trimming cost V 5 bases and J 0 bases, with 20 bases left between them. CDR3 length: 18 residues. Germline V lookup: CDR1 SGHVS, CDR2 FNYEAQ. The CDR3: CASSTYPRTQDSGNTIYF. In DNA form, the CDR3 reads TGTGCCAGCAGCACCTACCCTCGGACCCAAGACTCTGGAAACACCATATATTTT.

This rearrangement joins TRBV4-1 to TRBJ2-1; TRBD2 matches 16 bases. Germline CDR1 is MGHRA and CDR2 is YSYEKL. This CDR3 contains 17 residues. V gave up 3 bases and J gave up 9 bases; unmatched junction bases: 8. The CDR3 DNA reads TGCGCCAGCAGCCACCCGGGACTAGCGGGAGGGGAAGGTGAGCAGTTCTTC. Translated: CASSHPGLAGGEGEQFF.

This clone was detected once. The rearrangement joins TRBV4-1 to TRBJ2-7; 9 bases agree with TRBD1. This CDR3 is built from 14 residues. J gave up 2 bases and V 3 bases, and 2 bases lay outside the gene matches. Germline values: CDR1 MGHRA, CDR2 YSYEKL. CDR3 bases: TGCGCCAGCAGCCAGGACAGGGGAACCTACGAGCAGTACTTC. Translation gives CASSQDRGTYEQYF.

This clone was recorded once. V is TRBV9 and J is TRBJ2-5; a possible D gene is TRBD2 (5 bases). The CDR3 totals 15 residues. V was trimmed by 4 bases and J by 4 bases, leaving 17 bases between them. Germline assignment: CDR1 SGDLS and CDR2 YYNGEE. The CDR3 DNA reads as TGTGCCAGCAGCCCTTTAGGAGGAAGGCTAGAGACCCAGTACTTC. Protein: CASSPLGGRLETQYF.

This clone was counted once. This chain uses TRBV9 with TRBJ1-6, with a weak D call TRBD1 (5 bases). V lost 4 bases and J lost 6, with 14 bases in between. Germline V gene sequence: CDR1 SGDLS, CDR2 YYNGEE. CDR3 size: 15 residues. This chain's CDR3 is CASSPRPGGNSPLHF. CDR3 DNA sequence: TGTGCCAGCAGCCCCAGGCCCGGGGGTAATTCACCCCTCCACTTT.

The chain recombines TRBV5-1 with TRBJ1-1; D perhaps matches TRBD1 (5 bases). The germline CDR1 and CDR2 sequences are SGHRS and YFSETQ. V dropped 6 bases and J dropped 5 bases, with 14 bases sitting between them. CDR3 length: 13 amino acids. The CDR3 DNA is TGCGCCAGCACCCTATCAGAGGGGACTGAAGCTTTCTTT. Translating gives CASTLSEGTEAFF.

As concerns this clone: The same CDR3 can be traced to other DNA sequences in this sample. The chain employs TRBV6-5 and TRBJ1-1; D uncertain. This CDR3 is built from 12 residues. Germline CDR1 reads MNHEY; CDR2 reads SVGAGI. Trimming removed 6 bases from V and 6 bases from J, with 11 bases in between. The CDR3 coding sequence is TGTGCCAGCAGCCGGCAAGGCGCTGAAGCTTTCTTT. Encoded protein: CASSRQGAEAFF.

This clone was seen more than once but under ten times. The chain employs TRBV13 and TRBJ1-2, with D hard to call. Trimming shortened V by 1 base and J by 5 bases, and 8 bases separated the two germline ends. The CDR3 consists of 13 residues. Germline V gene sequence: CDR1 PRHDT, CDR2 FYEKMQ (reference sequence). The CDR3 coding sequence is TGTGCCAGCAGCTTAGCGGGAGGTTATGGCTACACCTTC. Translating it yields CASSLAGGYGYTF.

The genes are TRBV6-4 and TRBJ2-1; weak D call: TRBD2 (6 bases). The V end lost 8 bases, the J end lost 8 bases, and 16 bases lay between the germline ends. The CDR3 is 13 residues long. Germline V gene sequence: CDR1 MRHNA, CDR2 SNTAGT. In DNA, the CDR3 is TGTGCCAGCTCCCGGACGGGGGTCGATGAGCAGTTCTTC. This codes for CASSRTGVDEQFF.

The rearrangement links TRBV2 to TRBJ2-7; tentative D call: TRBD1 (5 bases). Deletions cut 7 bases from V and 2 bases from J, with 9 bases between. The CDR3 runs to 12 residues. Germline values: CDR1 SNHLY, CDR2 FYNNEI. The CDR3: CASTRGPYEQYF. The CDR3 region has the DNA TGTGCCAGCACTAGGGGCCCCTACGAGCAGTACTTC.

This clone was found once. This rearrangement joins TRBV7-3 to TRBJ2-1; 8 bases match TRBD2. Germline lookup yields CDR1 SGHTA and CDR2 FQGTGA. The CDR3 spans 15 residues. V trimming: 5 bases; J trimming: 0 bases; junction bases outside the gene matches: 3. DNA of the CDR3: TGTGCCAGCAGCACGACTAGCGACTCCTACAATGAGCAGTTCTTC. This sequence encodes CASSTTSDSYNEQFF.

V usage is TRBV5-1 and J usage is TRBJ2-2, with TRBD1 as a possible D gene (6 bases). Trimming stripped 4 bases from V and 0 bases from J, with 10 bases between. The CDR3 sequence is 15 residues long. CDR1 is SGHRS, CDR2 YFSETQ, per germline. CDR3 bases: TGCGCCAGCAGCATAGGGGGTTCGAACACCGGGGAGCTGTTTTTT. This encodes CASSIGGSNTGELFF.

The rearrangement links TRBV7-9 to TRBJ2-1; the match to TRBD2 covers 8 bases. Germline CDR1 is SEHNR and CDR2 is FQNEAQ (reference sequence). This CDR3 contains 16 residues. J lost 7 bases, V lost 5 bases, and 13 bases had no gene match. CDR3 protein: CASSAPGSGSINEQFF. The CDR3 DNA reads as TGTGCCAGCAGCGCGCCGGGGAGCGGGAGCATAAATGAGCAGTTCTTC.

Of note for this clone: This sample also contains other DNA sequences that code for the same CDR3. The V and J genes are TRBV6-5 and TRBJ1-1; no clear D. Germline lookup yields CDR1 MNHEY and CDR2 SVGAGI. The CDR3 is 13 residues long. The ends were cut back, 6 bases at V and 1 base at J, with 9 bases in the middle. Here the CDR3 DNA reads TGTGCCAGCAGCCCCGTGGGGAACACTGAAGCTTTCTTT. Translation gives CASSPVGNTEAFF.

The J gene is TRBJ2-2, the V gene TRBV23-1; 7 bases line up with TRBD2. TRBV23-1 has ORF status, its function being uncertain. The CDR3 sequence is 20 residues long. Trimming at V came to 2 bases and at J to 2 bases, leaving 17 bases not matched to a gene. CDR3 protein: CASSQRGCGASGLNTGELFF. The CDR3 region has the DNA TGCGCCAGCAGTCAAAGGGGTTGTGGGGCTAGCGGATTAAACACCGGGGAGCTGTTTTTT.

V is TRBV5-4 and J is TRBJ2-7; D gene uncertain. V was cut by 2 bases and J by 7 bases, with 16 bases left in between. The CDR3 sequence is 14 residues long. Germline values: CDR1 SGHNT, CDR2 YYREEE (reference sequence). The CDR3 here is CASSLGAAPWEQYF. The CDR3 DNA reads TGTGCCAGCAGCTTAGGTGCTGCTCCTTGGGAGCAGTACTTC.